Included here is one TCR beta chain sequence, with context. The antigen is unknown. This record belongs to a study of cytomegalovirus exposure and HLA in healthy donors. The CDR3 spans 14 residues. The V gene's germline CDR1 is LNHDA and CDR2 SQIVND (reference sequence). Between the trimmed V and J ends, which lost 5 bases and 4 bases, there was a span of 14 bases. The PCR ran on 60 Vbeta and 13 Jbeta primers. This table comes from immunoSEQ multiplex PCR, and its TCRdb copy is limited to in-frame clones, with some not included. The sample consists of 130,000 or so clones, roughly 71% of them appearing once. Healthy bone marrow donors made up the donor group. Overall study findings and caveats: Later work found most CMV-associated TCR beta chains apparently HLA-restricted. Across donors, presence/absence analyses took sequencing depth to be roughly uniform. Reportedly, fewer N-insertions than the roughly 600-donor mean appeared in an Asian-associated ancestry cluster in a later analysis.

Sequencing used PBMCs. This rearrangement joins TRBV19 to TRBJ1-2, with a possible D match to TRBD1 (6 bases). The clonotype was recovered from a woman aged 40 to 49 in good health and CMV-seropositive. The CDR3 coding sequence is TGTGCCAGTAGTCCGACAGGACCGTCCTATGGCTACACCTTC. This translates into CASSPTGPSYGYTF.